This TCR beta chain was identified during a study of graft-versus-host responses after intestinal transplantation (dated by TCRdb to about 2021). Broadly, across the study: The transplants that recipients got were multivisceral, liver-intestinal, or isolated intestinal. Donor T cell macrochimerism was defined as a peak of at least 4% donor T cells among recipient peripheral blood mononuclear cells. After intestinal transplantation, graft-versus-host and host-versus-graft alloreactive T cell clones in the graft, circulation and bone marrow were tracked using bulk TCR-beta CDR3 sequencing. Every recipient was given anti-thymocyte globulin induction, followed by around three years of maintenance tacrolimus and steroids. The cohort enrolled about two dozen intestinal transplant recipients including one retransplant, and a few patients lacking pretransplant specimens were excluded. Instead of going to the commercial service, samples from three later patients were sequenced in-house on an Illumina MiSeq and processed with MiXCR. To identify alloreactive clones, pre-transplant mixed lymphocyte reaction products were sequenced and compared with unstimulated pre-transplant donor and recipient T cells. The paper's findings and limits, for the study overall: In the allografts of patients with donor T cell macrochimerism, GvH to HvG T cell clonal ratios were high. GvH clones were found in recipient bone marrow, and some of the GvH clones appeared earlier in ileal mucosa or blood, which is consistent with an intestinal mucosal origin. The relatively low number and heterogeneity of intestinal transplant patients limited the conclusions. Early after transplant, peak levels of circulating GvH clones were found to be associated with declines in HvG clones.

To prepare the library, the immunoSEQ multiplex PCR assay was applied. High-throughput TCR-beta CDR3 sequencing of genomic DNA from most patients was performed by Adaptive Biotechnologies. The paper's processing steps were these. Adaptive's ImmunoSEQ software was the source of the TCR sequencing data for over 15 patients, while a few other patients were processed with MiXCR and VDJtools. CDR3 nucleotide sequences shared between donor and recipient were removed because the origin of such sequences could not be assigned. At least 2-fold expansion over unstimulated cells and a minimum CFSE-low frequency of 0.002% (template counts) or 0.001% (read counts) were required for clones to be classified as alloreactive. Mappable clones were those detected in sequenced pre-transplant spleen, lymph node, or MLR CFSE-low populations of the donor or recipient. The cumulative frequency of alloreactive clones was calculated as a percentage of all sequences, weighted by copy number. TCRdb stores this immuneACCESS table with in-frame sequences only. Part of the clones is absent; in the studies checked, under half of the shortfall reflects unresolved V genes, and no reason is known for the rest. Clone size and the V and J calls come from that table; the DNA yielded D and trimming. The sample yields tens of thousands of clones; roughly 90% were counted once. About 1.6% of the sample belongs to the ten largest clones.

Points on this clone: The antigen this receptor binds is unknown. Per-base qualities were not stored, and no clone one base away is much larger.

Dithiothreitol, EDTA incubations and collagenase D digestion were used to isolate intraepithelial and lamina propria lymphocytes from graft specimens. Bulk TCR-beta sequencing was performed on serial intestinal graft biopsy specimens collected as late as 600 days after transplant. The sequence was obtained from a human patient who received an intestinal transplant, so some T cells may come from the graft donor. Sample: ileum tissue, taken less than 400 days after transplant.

The CDR3 here reads CASSPGTSETDTQYF. In nucleotide form, the sequence is TGTGCCAGCAGCCCCGGGACTAGCGAAACAGATACGCAGTATTTT. The sequence is built from TRBV6-4 and TRBJ2-3; TRBD2 aligns with 10 central bases. Based on the germline V gene, the CDR1 and CDR2 sequences are MRHNA and SNTAGT. Its CDR3 holds 15 amino acids, cysteine through phenylalanine. The kept DNA is CDR3 alone, 45 bases in frame from the first base. At the junction V is shortened by 6 bases and J by 3 bases; bases outside the gene matches: 6.